This T cell receptor beta chain was sequenced during a study of T cell responses to AZD1222 COVID-19 vaccine. The study, taken as a whole, reports: Every sample of the repertoires postdated the peak T cell response.

Of note for this clone: Antigen specificity is unknown.

The CDR3 is made up of 18 amino acids. Germline trimming cut 4 bases from V and 1 base from J; bases unmatched to any gene: 11. Germline CDR1 SGHRS, CDR2 YFSETQ. The repertoire was sequenced with immunoSEQ multiplex PCR; TCRdb's copy has only in-frame clones and lacks some. The sample contains roughly 140,000 clones, 90% of which appear only once. Sequencing was performed on peripheral blood, taken on day 0 of AZD1222 vaccination. This receptor was identified in an adult in good health. The chain is built from TRBV5-1 and TRBJ2-1; 10 bases align to TRBD1. DNA of the CDR3: TGCGCCAGCAGCGGTATCGACAGGGGGCGAACTTCCTACAATGAGCAGTTCTTC. Its protein product is CASSGIDRGRTSYNEQFF.